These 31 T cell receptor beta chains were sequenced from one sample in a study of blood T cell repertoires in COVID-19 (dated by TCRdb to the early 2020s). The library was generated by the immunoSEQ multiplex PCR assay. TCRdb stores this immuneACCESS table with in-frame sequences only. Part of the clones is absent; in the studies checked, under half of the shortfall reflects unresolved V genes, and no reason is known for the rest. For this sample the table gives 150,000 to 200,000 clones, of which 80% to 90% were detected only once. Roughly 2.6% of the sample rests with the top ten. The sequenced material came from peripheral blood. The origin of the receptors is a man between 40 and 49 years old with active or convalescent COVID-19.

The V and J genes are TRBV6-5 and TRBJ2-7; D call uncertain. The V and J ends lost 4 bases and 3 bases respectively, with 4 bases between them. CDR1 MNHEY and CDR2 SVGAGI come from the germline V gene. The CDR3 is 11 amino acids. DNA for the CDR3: TGTGCCAGCAGTTCAGTCTACGAGCAGTACTTC. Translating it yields CASSSVYEQYF.

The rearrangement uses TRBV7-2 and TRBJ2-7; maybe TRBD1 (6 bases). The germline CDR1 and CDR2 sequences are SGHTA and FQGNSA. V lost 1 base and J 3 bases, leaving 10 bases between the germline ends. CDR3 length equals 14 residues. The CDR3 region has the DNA TGTGCCAGCAGCTTAGGGGACAAACTCTACGAGCAGTACTTC. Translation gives CASSLGDKLYEQYF.

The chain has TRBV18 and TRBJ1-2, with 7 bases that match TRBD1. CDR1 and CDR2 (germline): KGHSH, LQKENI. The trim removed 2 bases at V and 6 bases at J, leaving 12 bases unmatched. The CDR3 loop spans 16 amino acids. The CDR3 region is CASSPSLPTGEHGYTF. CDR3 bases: TGTGCCAGCTCACCAAGCCTACCTACAGGGGAACATGGCTACACCTTC. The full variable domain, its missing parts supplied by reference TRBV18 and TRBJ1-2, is NAGVMQNPRHLVRRRGQEARLRCSPMKGHSHVYWYRQLPEEGLKFMVYLQKENIIDESGMPKERFSAEFPKEGPSILRIQQVVRGDSAAYFCASSPSLPTGEHGYTFGSGTRLTVV.

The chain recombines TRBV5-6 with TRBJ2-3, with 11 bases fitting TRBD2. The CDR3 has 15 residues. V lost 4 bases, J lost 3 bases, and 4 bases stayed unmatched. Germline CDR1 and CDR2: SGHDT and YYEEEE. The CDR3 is CASSRRLAGTDTQYF. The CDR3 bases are TGTGCCAGCAGCCGCAGACTAGCGGGGACAGATACGCAGTATTTT. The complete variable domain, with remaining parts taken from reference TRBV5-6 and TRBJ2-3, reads DAGVTQSPTHLIKTRGQQVTLRCSPKSGHDTVSWYQQALGQGPQFIFQYYEEEERQRGNFPDRFSGHQFPNYSSELNVNALLLGDSALYLCASSRRLAGTDTQYFGPGTRLTVL.

The CDR3 DNA is TGTGCCAGCAGCCAGTTTAGACAGCCAAATCAGCCCCAGCATTTT. This translates into CASSQFRQPNQPQHF. V usage is TRBV4-2 and J usage is TRBJ1-5; maybe TRBD1 (5 bases). This CDR3 has 15 residues. The germline V and J ends were trimmed by 3 bases and 4 bases, with 13 bases remaining between them. Per germline, CDR1 LGHNA and CDR2 YNFKEQ.

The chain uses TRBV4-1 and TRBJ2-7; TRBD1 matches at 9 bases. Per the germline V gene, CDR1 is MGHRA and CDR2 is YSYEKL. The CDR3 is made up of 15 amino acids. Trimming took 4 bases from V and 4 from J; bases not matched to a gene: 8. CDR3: CASSPIGTGLYEQYF. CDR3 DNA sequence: TGCGCCAGCAGCCCCATCGGGACAGGGCTATACGAGCAGTACTTC.

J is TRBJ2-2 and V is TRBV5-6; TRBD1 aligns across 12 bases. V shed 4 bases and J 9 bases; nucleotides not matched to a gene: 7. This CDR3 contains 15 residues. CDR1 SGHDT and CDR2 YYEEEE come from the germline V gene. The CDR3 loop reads CASSAGTGGGWELFF. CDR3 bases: TGTGCCAGCAGCGCTGGGACAGGGGGCGGGTGGGAGCTGTTTTTT.

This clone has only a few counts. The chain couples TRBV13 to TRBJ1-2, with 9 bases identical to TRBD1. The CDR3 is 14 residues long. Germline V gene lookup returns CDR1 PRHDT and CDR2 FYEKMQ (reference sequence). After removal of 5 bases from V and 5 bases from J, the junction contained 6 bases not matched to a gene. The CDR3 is CASSPGTGRYGYTF. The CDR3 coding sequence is TGTGCCAGCAGCCCAGGGACAGGGAGGTATGGCTACACCTTC.

The DNA for the CDR3 is TGTGCCATCAGTGAGTCGAAGGGGCGGGGGACAGATACGCAGTATTTT. It is translated as CAISESKGRGTDTQYF. The chain uses TRBV10-3 and TRBJ2-3, with 7 bases fitting TRBD2. J gave up 3 bases and V 0 bases, and 6 bases lay outside the gene matches. CDR1 and CDR2 (germline): ENHRY, SYGVKD. The CDR3 runs 16 residues.

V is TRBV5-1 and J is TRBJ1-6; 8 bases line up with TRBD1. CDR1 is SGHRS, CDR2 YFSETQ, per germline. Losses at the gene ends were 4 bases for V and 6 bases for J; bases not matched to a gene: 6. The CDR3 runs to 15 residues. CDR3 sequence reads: CASSDGQGGNSPLHF. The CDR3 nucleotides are TGCGCCAGCAGCGACGGACAGGGTGGTAATTCACCCCTCCACTTT.

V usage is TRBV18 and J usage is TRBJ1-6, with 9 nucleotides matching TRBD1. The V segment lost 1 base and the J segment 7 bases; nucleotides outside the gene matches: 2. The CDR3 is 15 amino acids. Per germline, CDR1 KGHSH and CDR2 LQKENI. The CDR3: CASSPLDRGNSPLHF. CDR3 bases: TGTGCCAGCTCACCACTGGACAGGGGCAATTCACCCCTCCACTTT.

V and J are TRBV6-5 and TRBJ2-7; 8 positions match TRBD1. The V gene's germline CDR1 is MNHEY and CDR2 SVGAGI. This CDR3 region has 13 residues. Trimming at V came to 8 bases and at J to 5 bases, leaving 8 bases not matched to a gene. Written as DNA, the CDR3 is TGTGCCAGCCACGGGACAGGCCCCAACGAGCAGTACTTC. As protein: CASHGTGPNEQYF.

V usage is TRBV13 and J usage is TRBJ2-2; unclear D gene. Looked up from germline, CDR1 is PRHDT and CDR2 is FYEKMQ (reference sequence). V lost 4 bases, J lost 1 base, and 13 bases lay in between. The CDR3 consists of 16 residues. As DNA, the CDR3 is TGTGCCAGCAGCTCAGAGGTCCTCCGGAACACCGGGGAGCTGTTTTTT. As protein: CASSSEVLRNTGELFF.

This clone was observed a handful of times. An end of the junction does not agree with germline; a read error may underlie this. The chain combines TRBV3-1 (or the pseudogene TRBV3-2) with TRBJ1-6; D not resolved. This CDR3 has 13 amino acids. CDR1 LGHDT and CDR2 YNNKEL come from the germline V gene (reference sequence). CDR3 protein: CASSQGDISPLHF. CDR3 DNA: TGTGCCAGCAGTCAAGGAGATATTTCACCCCTCCACTTT.

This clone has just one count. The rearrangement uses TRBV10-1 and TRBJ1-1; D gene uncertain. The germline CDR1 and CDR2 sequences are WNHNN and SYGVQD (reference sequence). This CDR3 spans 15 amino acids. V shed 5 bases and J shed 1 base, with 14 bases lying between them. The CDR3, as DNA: TGCGCCAGCAGTCCCACATGGGCCGCGAACACTGAAGCTTTCTTT. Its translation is CASSPTWAANTEAFF.

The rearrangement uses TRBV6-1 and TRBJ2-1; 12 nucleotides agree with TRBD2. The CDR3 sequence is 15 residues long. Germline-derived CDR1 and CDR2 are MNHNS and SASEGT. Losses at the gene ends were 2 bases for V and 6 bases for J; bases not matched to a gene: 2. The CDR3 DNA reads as TGTGCCAGCAGTGAACTAGCGGGGGGGCCCAATGAGCAGTTCTTC. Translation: CASSELAGGPNEQFF.

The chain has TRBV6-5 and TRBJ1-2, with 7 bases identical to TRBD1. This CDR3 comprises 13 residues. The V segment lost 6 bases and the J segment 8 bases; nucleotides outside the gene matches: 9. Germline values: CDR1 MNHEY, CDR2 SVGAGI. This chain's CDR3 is CASRRTGDGGYTF. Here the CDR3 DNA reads TGTGCCAGCAGGCGTACAGGGGATGGGGGCTACACCTTC.

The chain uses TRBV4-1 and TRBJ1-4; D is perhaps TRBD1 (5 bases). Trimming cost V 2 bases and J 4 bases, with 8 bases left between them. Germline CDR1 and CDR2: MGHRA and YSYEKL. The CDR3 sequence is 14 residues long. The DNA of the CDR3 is TGCGCCAGCAGCCAAACGGGGGTTAATGAAAAACTGTTTTTT. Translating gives CASSQTGVNEKLFF.

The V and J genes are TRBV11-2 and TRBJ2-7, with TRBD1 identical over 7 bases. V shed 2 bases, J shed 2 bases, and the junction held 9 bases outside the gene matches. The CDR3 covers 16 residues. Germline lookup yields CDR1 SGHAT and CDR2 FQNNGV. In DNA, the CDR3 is TGTGCCAGCAGCTTAACCGACACAGGGGATCCCTACGAGCAGTACTTC. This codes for CASSLTDTGDPYEQYF.

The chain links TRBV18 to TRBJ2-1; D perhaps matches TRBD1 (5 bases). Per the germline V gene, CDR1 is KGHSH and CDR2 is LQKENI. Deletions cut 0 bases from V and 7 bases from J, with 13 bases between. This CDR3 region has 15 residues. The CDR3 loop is CASSPPVGAVNEQFF. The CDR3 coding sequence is TGTGCCAGCTCACCACCGGTAGGGGCGGTGAATGAGCAGTTCTTC.

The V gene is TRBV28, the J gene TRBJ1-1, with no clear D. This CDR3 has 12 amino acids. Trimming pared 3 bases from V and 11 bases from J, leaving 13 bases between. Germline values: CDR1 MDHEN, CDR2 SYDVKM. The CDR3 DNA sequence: TGTGCCAGCAGTTTTCCACTGTCTTCGGCTTTCTTT. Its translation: CASSFPLSSAFF. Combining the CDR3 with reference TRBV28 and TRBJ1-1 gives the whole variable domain DVKVTQSSRYLVKRTGEKVFLECVQDMDHENMFWYRQDPGLGLRLIYFSYDVKMKEKGDIPEGYSVSREKKERFSLILESASTNQTSMYLCASSFPLSSAFFGQGTRLTVV.

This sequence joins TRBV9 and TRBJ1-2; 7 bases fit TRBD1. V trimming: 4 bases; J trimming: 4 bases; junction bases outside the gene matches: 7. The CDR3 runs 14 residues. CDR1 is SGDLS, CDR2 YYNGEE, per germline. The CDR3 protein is CASSPMDRLYGYTF. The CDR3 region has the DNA TGTGCCAGCAGCCCCATGGACAGGCTCTATGGCTACACCTTC.

The CDR3 is CASSGTGGRTNQPQHF. The CDR3 DNA reads TGTGCCAGCAGCGGGACAGGGGGCCGGACAAATCAGCCCCAGCATTTT. V and J are TRBV2 and TRBJ1-5; 12 positions agree with TRBD1. Germline CDR1 reads SNHLY; CDR2 reads FYNNEI. This CDR3 spans 16 amino acids. The V segment lost 6 bases and the J segment 4 bases; nucleotides outside the gene matches: 7. Supplemented by reference TRBV2 and TRBJ1-5, the full variable domain reads EPEVTQTPSHQVTQMGQEVILRCVPISNHLYFYWYRQILGQKVEFLVSFYNNEISEKSEIFDDQFSVERPDGSNFTLKIRSTKLEDSAMYFCASSGTGGRTNQPQHFGDGTRLSIL.

The CDR3 DNA reads as TGTGCCTGGAGTGGGGGGGACGGTTATAGCAATCAGCCCCAGCATTTT. Protein sequence: CAWSGGDGYSNQPQHF. This sequence joins TRBV30 and TRBJ1-5; the D gene is possibly TRBD1 (5 bases). The germline V gene encodes CDR1 GTSNPN and CDR2 SVGIG (reference sequence). CDR3 length equals 16 residues. Trimming shortened V by 1 base and J by 0 bases, and 13 bases separated the two germline ends.

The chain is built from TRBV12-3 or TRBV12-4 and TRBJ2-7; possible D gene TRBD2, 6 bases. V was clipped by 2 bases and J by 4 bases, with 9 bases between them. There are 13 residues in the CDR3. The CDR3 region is CASSLLGGYEQYF. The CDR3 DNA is TGTGCCAGCAGTTTACTGGGGGGTTACGAGCAGTACTTC.

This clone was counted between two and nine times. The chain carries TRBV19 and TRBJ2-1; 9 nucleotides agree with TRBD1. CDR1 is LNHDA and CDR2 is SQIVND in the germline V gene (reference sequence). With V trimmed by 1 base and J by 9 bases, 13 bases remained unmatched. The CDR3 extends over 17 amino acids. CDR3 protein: CASSIALLTGGIIEQFF. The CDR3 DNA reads TGTGCCAGTAGTATAGCCCTCCTGACAGGGGGGATAATTGAGCAGTTCTTC.

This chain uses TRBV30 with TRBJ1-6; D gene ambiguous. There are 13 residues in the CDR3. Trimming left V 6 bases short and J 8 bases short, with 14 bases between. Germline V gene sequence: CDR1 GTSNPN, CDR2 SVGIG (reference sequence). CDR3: CACTSAGYSPLHF. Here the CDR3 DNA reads TGTGCCTGTACTTCGGCGGGGTATTCACCCCTCCACTTT.

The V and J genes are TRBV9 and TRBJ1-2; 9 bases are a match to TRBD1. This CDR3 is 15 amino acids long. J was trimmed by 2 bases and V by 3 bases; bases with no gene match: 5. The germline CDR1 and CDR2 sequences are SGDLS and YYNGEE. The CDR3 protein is CASSAAGTGNYGYTF. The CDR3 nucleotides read TGTGCCAGCAGCGCCGCCGGGACAGGGAACTATGGCTACACCTTC.

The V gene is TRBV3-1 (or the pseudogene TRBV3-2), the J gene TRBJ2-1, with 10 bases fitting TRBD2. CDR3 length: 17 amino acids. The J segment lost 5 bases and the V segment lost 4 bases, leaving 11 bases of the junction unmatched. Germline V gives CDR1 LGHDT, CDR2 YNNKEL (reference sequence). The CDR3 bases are TGTGCCAGCAGCCCCACCCCCGGGACTAGCGTCCACAATGAGCAGTTCTTC. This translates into CASSPTPGTSVHNEQFF.

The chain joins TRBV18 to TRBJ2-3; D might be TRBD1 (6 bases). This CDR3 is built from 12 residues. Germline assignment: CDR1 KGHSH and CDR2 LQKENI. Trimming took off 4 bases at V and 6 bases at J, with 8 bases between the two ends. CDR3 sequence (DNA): TGTGCCAGCTCACTGCAGGGGGATACGCAGTATTTT. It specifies CASSLQGDTQYF. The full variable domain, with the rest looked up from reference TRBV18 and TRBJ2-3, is NAGVMQNPRHLVRRRGQEARLRCSPMKGHSHVYWYRQLPEEGLKFMVYLQKENIIDESGMPKERFSAEFPKEGPSILRIQQVVRGDSAAYFCASSLQGDTQYFGPGTRLTVL.

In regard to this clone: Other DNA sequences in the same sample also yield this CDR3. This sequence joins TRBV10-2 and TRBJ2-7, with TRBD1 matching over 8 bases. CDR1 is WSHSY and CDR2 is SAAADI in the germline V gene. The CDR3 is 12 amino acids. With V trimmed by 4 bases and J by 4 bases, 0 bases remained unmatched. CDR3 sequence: CASSGQGYEQYF. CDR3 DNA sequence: TGCGCCAGCAGTGGACAGGGGTACGAGCAGTACTTC.